This T cell receptor (beta chain) was retrieved from a study of blood T cell repertoires in COVID-19. In the study overall: Samples representing acute and convalescent COVID-19 were sourced from the United States, Italy and Spain. T cells, B-cell-depleted T cells, or PBMCs supplied cDNA or gDNA.

Original handling: The authors estimated nucleated cell counts from reference gene primer amplification. Generated by immunoSEQ multiplex PCR, the TCRdb table keeps only in-frame clones and is missing some. That table is the source of V, J and clone size, and D and trimming were worked out from the DNA. Among approximately 300,000 clones, about nine tenths were seen once, and the ten largest hold about 2.3%. The germline CDR1 and CDR2 sequences are LGHDT and YNNKEL (reference sequence). Trimming shortened V by 1 base and J by 7 bases, and 13 bases separated the two germline ends. The CDR3 runs to 15 residues.

The sequence came from a man aged 18 to 29 with active or convalescent COVID-19. The gene calls are TRBV3-1 (or the pseudogene TRBV3-2) and TRBJ1-4; D is unclear. The sequencing input was peripheral blood. CDR3 bases: TGTGCCAGCAGCCAAGTGAGGGCTAGTCGTGAAAAACTGTTTTTT. This sequence encodes CASSQVRASREKLFF.